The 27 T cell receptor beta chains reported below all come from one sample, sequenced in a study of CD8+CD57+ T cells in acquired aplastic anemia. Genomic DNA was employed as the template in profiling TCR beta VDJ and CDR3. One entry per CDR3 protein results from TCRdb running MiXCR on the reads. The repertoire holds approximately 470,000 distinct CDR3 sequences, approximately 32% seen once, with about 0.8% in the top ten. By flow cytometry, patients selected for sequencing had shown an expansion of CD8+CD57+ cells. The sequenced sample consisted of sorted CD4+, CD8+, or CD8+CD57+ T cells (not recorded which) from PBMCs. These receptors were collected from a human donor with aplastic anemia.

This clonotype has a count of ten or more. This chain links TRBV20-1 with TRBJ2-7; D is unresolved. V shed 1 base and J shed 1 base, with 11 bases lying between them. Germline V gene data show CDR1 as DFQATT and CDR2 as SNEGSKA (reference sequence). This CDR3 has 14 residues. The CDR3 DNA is TGCAGTGCTAGAGCTTCGACCGCGTCCTACGAGCAGTACTTC. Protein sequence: CSARASTASYEQYF.

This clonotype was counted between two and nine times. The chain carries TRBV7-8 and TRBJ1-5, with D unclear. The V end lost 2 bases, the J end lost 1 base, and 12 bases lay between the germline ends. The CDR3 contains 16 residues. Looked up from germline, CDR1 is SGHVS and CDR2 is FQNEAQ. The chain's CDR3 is CASSLLPRGSNQPQHF. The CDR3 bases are TGTGCCAGCAGCTTACTCCCCCGGGGAAGCAATCAGCCCCAGCATTTT.

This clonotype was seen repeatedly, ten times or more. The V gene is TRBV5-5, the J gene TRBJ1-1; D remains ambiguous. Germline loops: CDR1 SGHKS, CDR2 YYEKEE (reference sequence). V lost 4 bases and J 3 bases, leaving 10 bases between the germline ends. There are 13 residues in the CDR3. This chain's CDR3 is CASSTRSDTEAFF. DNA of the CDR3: TGTGCCAGCAGCACGAGGTCCGACACTGAAGCTTTCTTT.

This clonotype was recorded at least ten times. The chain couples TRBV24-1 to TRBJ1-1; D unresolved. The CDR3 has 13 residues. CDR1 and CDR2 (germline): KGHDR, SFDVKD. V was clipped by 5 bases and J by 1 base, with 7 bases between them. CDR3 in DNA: TGTGCCACCAGTGTAGGGAGGAACACTGAAGCTTTCTTT. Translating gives CATSVGRNTEAFF.

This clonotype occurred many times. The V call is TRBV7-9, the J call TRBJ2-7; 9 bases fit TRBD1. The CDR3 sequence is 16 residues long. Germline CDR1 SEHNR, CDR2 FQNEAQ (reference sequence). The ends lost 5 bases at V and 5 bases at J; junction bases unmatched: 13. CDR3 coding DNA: TGTGCCAGCAGCCGAGGGGGCGGGACAGGGTACAACGAGCAGTACTTC. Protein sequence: CASSRGGGTGYNEQYF.

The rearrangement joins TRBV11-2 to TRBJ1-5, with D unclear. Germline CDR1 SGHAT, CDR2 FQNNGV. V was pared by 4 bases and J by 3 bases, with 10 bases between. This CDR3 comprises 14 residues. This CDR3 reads CASSSEGYNQPQHF. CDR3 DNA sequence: TGTGCCAGCAGCTCAGAGGGTTACAATCAGCCCCAGCATTTT.

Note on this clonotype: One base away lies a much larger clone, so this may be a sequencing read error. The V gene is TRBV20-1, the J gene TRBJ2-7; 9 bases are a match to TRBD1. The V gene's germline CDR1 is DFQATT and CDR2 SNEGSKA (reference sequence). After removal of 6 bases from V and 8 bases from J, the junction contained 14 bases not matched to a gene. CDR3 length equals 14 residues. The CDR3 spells CSALPGTGNTKQYF. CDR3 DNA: TGCAGTGCCCTGCCCGGGACAGGGAATACCAAGCAGTACTTC.

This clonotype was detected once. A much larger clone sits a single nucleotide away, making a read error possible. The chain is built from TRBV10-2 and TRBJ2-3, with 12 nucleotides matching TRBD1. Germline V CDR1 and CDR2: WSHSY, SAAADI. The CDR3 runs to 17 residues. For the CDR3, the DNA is TGTGCCACCAGTGATGCTGCCGGGACAGGGGGCTGGGATACGCAGTATTTT. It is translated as CATSDAAGTGGWDTQYF.

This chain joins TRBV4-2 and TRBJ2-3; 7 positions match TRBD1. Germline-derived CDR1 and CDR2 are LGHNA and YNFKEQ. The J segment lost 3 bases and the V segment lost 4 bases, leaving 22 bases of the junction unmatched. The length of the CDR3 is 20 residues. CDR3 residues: CASSLISGRKATGRTDTQYF. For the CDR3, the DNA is TGTGCCAGCAGCCTCATTAGTGGTCGGAAGGCGACAGGGCGGACAGATACGCAGTATTTT.

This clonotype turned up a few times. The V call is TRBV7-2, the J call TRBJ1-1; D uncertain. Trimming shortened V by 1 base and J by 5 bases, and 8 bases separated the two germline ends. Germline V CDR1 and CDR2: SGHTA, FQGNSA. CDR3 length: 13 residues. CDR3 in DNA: TGTGCCAGCAGCTTAGGATCTAGGACTGAAGCTTTCTTT. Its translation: CASSLGSRTEAFF.

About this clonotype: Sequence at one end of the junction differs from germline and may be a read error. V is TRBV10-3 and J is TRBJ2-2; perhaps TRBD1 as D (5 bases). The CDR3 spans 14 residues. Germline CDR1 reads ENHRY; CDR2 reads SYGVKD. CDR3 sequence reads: CASSEVTDTGELFF. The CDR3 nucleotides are TGTGCCAGCAGTGAGGTGACAGATACCGGGGAGCTGTTTTTT.

The CDR3 bases are TGTGCCAGCAGTCCACCCGGGCCACAGGGTATCTACGAGCAGTACTTC. As protein: CASSPPGPQGIYEQYF. The chain joins TRBV6-1 to TRBJ2-7, with D perhaps TRBD1 (6 bases). The V gene lost 5 bases and the J gene lost 3 bases, with 20 bases spanning the gap. Germline CDR1 is MNHNS and CDR2 is SASEGT. The CDR3 spans 16 residues.

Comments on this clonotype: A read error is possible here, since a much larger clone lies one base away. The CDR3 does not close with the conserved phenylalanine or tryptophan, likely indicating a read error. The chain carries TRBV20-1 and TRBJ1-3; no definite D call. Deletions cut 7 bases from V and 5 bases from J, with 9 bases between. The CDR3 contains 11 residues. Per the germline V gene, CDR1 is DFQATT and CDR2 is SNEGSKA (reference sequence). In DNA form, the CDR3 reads TGCAGTGTTTACTTTCGAAACACCATATATCTT. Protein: CSVYFRNTIYL.

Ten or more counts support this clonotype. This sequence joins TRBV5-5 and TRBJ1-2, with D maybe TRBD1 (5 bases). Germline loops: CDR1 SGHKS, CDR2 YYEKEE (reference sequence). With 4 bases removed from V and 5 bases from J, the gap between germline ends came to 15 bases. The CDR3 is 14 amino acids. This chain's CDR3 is CASSNGGHLYGYTF. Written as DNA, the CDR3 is TGTGCCAGCAGCAACGGAGGACACTTATATGGCTACACCTTC.

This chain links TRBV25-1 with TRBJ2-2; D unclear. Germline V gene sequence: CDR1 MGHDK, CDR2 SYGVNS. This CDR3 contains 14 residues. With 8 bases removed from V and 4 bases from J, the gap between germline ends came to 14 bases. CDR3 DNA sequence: TGTGCCAGCTCACCACCGAGTCTCACCGGGGAGCTGTTTTTT. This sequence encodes CASSPPSLTGELFF. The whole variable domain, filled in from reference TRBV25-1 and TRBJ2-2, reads EADIYQTPRYLVIGTGKKITLECSQTMGHDKMYWYQQDPGMELHLIHYSYGVNSTEKGDLSSESTVSRIRTEHFPLTLESARPSHTSQYLCASSPPSLTGELFFGEGSRLTVL.

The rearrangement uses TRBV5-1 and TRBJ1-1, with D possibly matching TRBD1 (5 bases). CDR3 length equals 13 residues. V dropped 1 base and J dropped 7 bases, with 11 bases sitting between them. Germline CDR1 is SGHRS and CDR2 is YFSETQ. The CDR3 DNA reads TGCGCCAGCAGCTTGACTCCCAGGGATGAAGCTTTCTTT. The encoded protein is CASSLTPRDEAFF.

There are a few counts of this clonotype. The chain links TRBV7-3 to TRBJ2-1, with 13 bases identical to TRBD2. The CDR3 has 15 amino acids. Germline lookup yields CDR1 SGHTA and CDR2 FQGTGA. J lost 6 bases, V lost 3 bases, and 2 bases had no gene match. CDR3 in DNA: TGTGCCAGCAGCTTTACTAGCGGGGGGGCCAATGAGCAGTTCTTC. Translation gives CASSFTSGGANEQFF.

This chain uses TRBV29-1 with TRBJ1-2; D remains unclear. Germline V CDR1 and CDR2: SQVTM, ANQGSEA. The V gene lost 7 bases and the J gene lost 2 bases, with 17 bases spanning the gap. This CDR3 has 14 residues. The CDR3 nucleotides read TGCAGCGCTACCAGCAGCCAGGAGAACTATGGCTACACCTTC. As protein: CSATSSQENYGYTF.

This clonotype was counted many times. The CDR3 sequence: CASSEFASNQPQHF. The DNA of the CDR3 is TGTGCCAGCAGTGAATTTGCATCCAATCAGCCCCAGCATTTT. The chain couples TRBV2 to TRBJ1-5; D gene ambiguous. The ends were cut back, 2 bases at V and 3 bases at J, with 8 bases in the middle. CDR3 size: 14 residues. CDR1 is SNHLY and CDR2 is FYNNEI in the germline V gene. Variable domain in full (rest from reference TRBV2 and TRBJ1-5): EPEVTQTPSHQVTQMGQEVILRCVPISNHLYFYWYRQILGQKVEFLVSFYNNEISEKSEIFDDQFSVERPDGSNFTLKIRSTKLEDSAMYFCASSEFASNQPQHFGDGTRLSIL.

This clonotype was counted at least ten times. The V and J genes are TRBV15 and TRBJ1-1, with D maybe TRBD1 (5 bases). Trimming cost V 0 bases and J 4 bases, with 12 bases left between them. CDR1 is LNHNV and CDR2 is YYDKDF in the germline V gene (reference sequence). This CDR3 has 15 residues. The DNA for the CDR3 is TGTGCCACCAGCAGAGATCTGGGGGTTGGCACTGAAGCTTTCTTT. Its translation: CATSRDLGVGTEAFF.

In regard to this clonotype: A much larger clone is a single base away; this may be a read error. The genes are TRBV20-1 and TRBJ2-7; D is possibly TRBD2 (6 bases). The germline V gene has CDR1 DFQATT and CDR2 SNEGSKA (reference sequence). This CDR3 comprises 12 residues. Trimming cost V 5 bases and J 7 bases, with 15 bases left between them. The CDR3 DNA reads TGCAGTGCTGAGGAGTGGAGGGTAGAGCAGTACTTC. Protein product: CSAEEWRVEQYF.

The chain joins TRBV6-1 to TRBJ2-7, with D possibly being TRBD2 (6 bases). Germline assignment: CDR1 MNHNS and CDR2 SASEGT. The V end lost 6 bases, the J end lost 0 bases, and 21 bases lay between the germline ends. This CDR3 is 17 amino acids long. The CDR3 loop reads CASSAFLRGTRSYEQYF. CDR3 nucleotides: TGTGCCAGCAGCGCTTTCCTCCGCGGGACCCGCTCCTACGAGCAGTACTTC.

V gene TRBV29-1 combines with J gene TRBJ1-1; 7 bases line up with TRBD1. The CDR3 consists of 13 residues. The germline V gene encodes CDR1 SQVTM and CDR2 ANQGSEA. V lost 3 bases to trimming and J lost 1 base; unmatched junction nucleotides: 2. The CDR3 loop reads CSVDKGANTEAFF. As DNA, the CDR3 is TGCAGCGTTGACAAGGGGGCGAACACTGAAGCTTTCTTT.

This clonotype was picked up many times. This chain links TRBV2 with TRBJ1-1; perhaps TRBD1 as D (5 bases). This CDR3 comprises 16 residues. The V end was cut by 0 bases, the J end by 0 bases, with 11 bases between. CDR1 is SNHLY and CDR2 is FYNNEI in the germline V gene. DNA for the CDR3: TGTGCCAGCAGTGAAGCCAGGGTGGCAATGAACACTGAAGCTTTCTTT. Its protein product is CASSEARVAMNTEAFF. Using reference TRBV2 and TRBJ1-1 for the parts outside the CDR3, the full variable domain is EPEVTQTPSHQVTQMGQEVILRCVPISNHLYFYWYRQILGQKVEFLVSFYNNEISEKSEIFDDQFSVERPDGSNFTLKIRSTKLEDSAMYFCASSEARVAMNTEAFFGQGTRLTVV.

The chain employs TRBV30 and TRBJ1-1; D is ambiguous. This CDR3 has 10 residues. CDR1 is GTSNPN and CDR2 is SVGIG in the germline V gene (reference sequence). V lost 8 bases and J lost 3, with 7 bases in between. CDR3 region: CAGTYTEAFF. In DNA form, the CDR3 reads TGTGCCGGAACATACACTGAAGCTTTCTTT. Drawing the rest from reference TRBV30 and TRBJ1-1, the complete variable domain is SQTIHQWPATLVQPVGSPLSLECTVEGTSNPNLYWYRQAAGRGLQLLFYSVGIGQISSEVPQNLSASRPQDRQFILSSKKLLLSDSGFYLCAGTYTEAFFGQGTRLTVV.

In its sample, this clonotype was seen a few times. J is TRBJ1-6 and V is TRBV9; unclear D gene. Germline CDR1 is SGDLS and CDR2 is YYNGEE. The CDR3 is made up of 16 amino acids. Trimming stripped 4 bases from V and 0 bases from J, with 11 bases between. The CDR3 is CASSTRRSSYNSPLHF. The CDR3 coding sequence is TGTGCCAGCAGCACTCGACGGAGCTCCTATAATTCACCCCTCCACTTT.

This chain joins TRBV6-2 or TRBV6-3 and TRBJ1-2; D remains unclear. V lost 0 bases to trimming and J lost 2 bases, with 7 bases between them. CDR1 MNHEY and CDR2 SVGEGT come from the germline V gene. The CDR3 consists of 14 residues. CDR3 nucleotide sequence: TGTGCCAGCAGTTACTCGATCAGGAACTATGGCTACACCTTC. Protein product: CASSYSIRNYGYTF.